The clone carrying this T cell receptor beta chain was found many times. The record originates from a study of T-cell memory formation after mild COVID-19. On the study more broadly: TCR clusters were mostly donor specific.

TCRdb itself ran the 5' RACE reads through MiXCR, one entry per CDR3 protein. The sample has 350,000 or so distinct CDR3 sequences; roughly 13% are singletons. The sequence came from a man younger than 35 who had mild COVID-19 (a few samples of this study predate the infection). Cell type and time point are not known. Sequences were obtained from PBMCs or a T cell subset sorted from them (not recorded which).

CDR3 bases: TGTGCCAGCAGCTTTGGACAGGGAAAGACCCAGTACTTC. It encodes CASSFGQGKTQYF. The rearrangement uses TRBV7-8 and TRBJ2-5; TRBD1 matches 8 bases. The CDR3 consists of 13 residues. The V segment lost 3 bases and the J segment 6 bases; nucleotides outside the gene matches: 3. CDR1 SGHVS and CDR2 FQNEAQ come from the germline V gene.